This T cell receptor beta chain is drawn from a study of PD-1 blockade in classical Hodgkin lymphoma. Germline V gene lookup returns CDR1 SGHTS and CDR2 YDEGEE. The V segment lost 1 base and the J segment 4 bases; nucleotides outside the gene matches: 8. This CDR3 is 18 amino acids long. Only in-frame clones appear in the TCRdb table, and some are missing; sequencing was by immunoSEQ multiplex PCR. Here the sample spans tens of thousands of clones, around 90% being singletons. As for time point: cycle 4 day 1 (C4D1), after five to seven weeks of nivolumab. Brentuximab vedotin exposure varied, and every patient relapsed after autologous stem cell transplantation. Under best response, outcomes were complete response, partial response or progressive disease.

The clonotype comes from a human donor with classical Hodgkin lymphoma. V is TRBV5-8 and J is TRBJ2-2; 12 bases match TRBD2. This specimen consisted of peripheral blood mononuclear cells (PBMCs), obtained before the fourth cycle of nivolumab. In DNA, the CDR3 is TGTGCCAGCAGCTTGCTCCTAGCGGGAGGGATGTTCACCGGGGAGCTGTTTTTT. It codes for CASSLLLAGGMFTGELFF. The variable domain in full, completed from reference TRBV5-8 and TRBJ2-2, reads EAGVTQSPTHLIKTRGQQATLRCSPISGHTSVYWYQQALGLGLQFLLWYDEGEERNRGNFPPRFSGRQFPNYSSELNVNALELEDSALYLCASSLLLAGGMFTGELFFGEGSRLTVL.